Following are 27 T cell receptor beta chains from one sample sequenced in a study of T-cell reconstitution after alpha-beta-depleted transplantation in children. A library of TCRbeta sequences, prepared with unique molecular identifiers, was generated. TCRdb re-called the PCR reads with MiXCR, one entry per CDR3 protein. Among 350,000 to 450,000 distinct CDR3 sequences, about an eighth were seen once, and the ten largest hold about 4%. The sample consisted of PBMCs, taken from the stem cell graft. The receptors derive from a human donor who donated a stem cell graft to a child with Fanconi anemia.

The chain employs TRBV5-1 and TRBJ2-7, with 7 bases matching TRBD1. CDR1 and CDR2 (germline): SGHRS, YFSETQ. V was clipped by 3 bases and J by 3 bases; unmatched bases: 6. The CDR3 totals 14 residues. The CDR3 protein is CASSWDSLGYEQYF. CDR3 sequence (DNA): TGCGCCAGCAGCTGGGACAGCCTAGGCTACGAGCAGTACTTC.

V is TRBV24-1 and J is TRBJ2-2; the match to TRBD2 covers 10 bases. The CDR3 has 18 residues. Germline assignment: CDR1 KGHDR and CDR2 SFDVKD. After removal of 4 bases from V and 3 bases from J, the junction contained 10 bases not matched to a gene. The chain's CDR3 is CATSDASGGPGYTGELFF. CDR3 DNA sequence: TGTGCCACCAGTGACGCTAGCGGGGGCCCCGGATACACCGGGGAGCTGTTTTTT.

The chain uses TRBV6-2 or TRBV6-3 and TRBJ2-1; TRBD1 might be the D (5 bases). Deletions cut 3 bases from V and 7 bases from J, with 10 bases between. Germline values: CDR1 MNHEY, CDR2 SVGEGT. The CDR3 runs 13 residues. Here the CDR3 reads CASSYFRGNEQFF. The CDR3 coding sequence is TGTGCCAGCAGTTATTTTAGGGGTAATGAGCAGTTCTTC.

The chain carries TRBV4-3 and TRBJ1-1, with 9 bases matching TRBD1. CDR3 length: 17 amino acids. Looked up from germline, CDR1 is LGHNA and CDR2 is YSLEER. The J segment lost 10 bases and the V segment lost 0 bases, leaving 15 bases of the junction unmatched. The DNA of the CDR3 is TGCGCCAGCAGCCAAGATGCGGGACAGGGCCTCATAGGATCAGCTTTCTTT. It is translated as CASSQDAGQGLIGSAFF.

This clonotype was recorded at least ten times. The chain combines TRBV29-1 with TRBJ1-3; D not resolved. CDR3 length: 13 amino acids. The V gene lost 8 bases and the J gene lost 3 bases, with 14 bases spanning the gap. CDR1 is SQVTM and CDR2 is ANQGSEA in the germline V gene. The CDR3 here is CSFLPTSGNTIYF. The CDR3 bases are TGCAGCTTCTTACCGACAAGTGGAAACACCATATATTTT.

The CDR3 region is CASSRVGRDTEAFF. The CDR3 nucleotides are TGTGCCAGCAGTCGGGTCGGAAGGGACACTGAAGCTTTCTTT. This rearrangement joins TRBV6-1 to TRBJ1-1; D is unresolved. This CDR3 spans 14 amino acids. Trimming pared 5 bases from V and 3 bases from J, leaving 13 bases between. CDR1 is MNHNS, CDR2 SASEGT, per germline.

This clonotype has ten or more counts. The chain combines TRBV25-1 with TRBJ1-6; no firm D call. Germline CDR1 and CDR2: MGHDK and SYGVNS. V was pared by 1 base and J by 2 bases, with 6 bases between. The CDR3 is 15 residues long. The CDR3 here is CASSESATYNSPLHF. In DNA, the CDR3 is TGTGCCAGCAGTGAATCCGCAACCTATAATTCACCCCTCCACTTT.

This clonotype was picked up a small number of times. The CDR3 DNA follows: TGCAGCGCCGCCGACAAGAACACTGAAGCTTTCTTT. Translation: CSAADKNTEAFF. The genes are TRBV29-1 and TRBJ1-1; D remains unclear. Germline lookup yields CDR1 SQVTM and CDR2 ANQGSEA. CDR3 length: 12 amino acids. Trimming removed 7 bases at V and 1 base at J, with 10 bases between.

The chain is built from TRBV6-2 or TRBV6-3 and TRBJ2-5; 7 bases are shared with TRBD2. The ends lost 5 bases at V and 5 bases at J; junction bases unmatched: 8. Germline V CDR1 and CDR2: MNHEY, SVGEGT. CDR3 length equals 14 residues. The CDR3 sequence: CASSPAGVRETQYF. Here the CDR3 DNA reads TGTGCCAGCAGTCCCGCGGGGGTACGGGAGACCCAGTACTTC.

This clonotype was recorded many times. In DNA form, the CDR3 reads TGTGCCAGCAGCTTTTCTGGGGGGGAGTACGAGCAGTACTTC. It is translated as CASSFSGGEYEQYF. This chain links TRBV7-9 with TRBJ2-7, with 7 positions matching TRBD2. Trimming at V came to 3 bases and at J to 4 bases, leaving 6 bases not matched to a gene. This CDR3 comprises 14 residues. The germline V gene encodes CDR1 SEHNR and CDR2 FQNEAQ (reference sequence). The variable domain in full, with the rest retrieved from reference TRBV7-9 and TRBJ2-7, is DTGVSQNPRHKITKRGQNVTFRCDPISEHNRLYWYRQTLGQGPEFLTYFQNEAQLEKSRLLSDRFSAERPKGSFSTLEIQRTEQGDSAMYLCASSFSGGEYEQYFGPGTRLTVT.

V and J are TRBV29-1 and TRBJ2-7; D is possibly TRBD1 (6 bases). The germline V gene encodes CDR1 SQVTM and CDR2 ANQGSEA. Trimming took off 4 bases at V and 6 bases at J, with 13 bases between the two ends. CDR3 size: 12 residues. CDR3 DNA sequence: TGCAGCGTTGGACAACTGACAGGCGAGCAGTACTTC. This sequence encodes CSVGQLTGEQYF.

The chain joins TRBV29-1 to TRBJ2-6; D gene unclear. The CDR3 length is 13 residues. Germline CDR1 SQVTM, CDR2 ANQGSEA. Trimming took off 5 bases at V and 2 bases at J, with 7 bases between the two ends. CDR3 sequence reads: CSVRLTGANVLTF. CDR3 sequence (DNA): TGCAGCGTTCGTTTAACTGGGGCCAACGTCCTGACTTTC. The full variable domain, completed using reference TRBV29-1 and TRBJ2-6, is SAVISQKPSRDICQRGTSLTIQCQVDSQVTMMFWYRQQPGQSLTLIATANQGSEATYESGFVIDKFPISRPNLTFSTLTVSNMSPEDSSIYLCSVRLTGANVLTFGAGSRLTVL.

This clonotype came up many times. DNA for the CDR3: TGTGCCAGCAGTGAACAGGGACAGGGTAATTCACCCCTCCACTTT. This codes for CASSEQGQGNSPLHF. The V and J genes are TRBV2 and TRBJ1-6, with TRBD1 matching over 9 bases. J gave up 6 bases and V 2 bases, and 2 bases lay outside the gene matches. Germline CDR1 and CDR2: SNHLY and FYNNEI. The CDR3 covers 15 residues.

The V gene is TRBV20-1, the J gene TRBJ2-7, with 9 bases aligning to TRBD1. The CDR3 loop spans 13 amino acids. Trimming took 6 bases from V and 3 from J; bases not matched to a gene: 6. Germline loops: CDR1 DFQATT, CDR2 SNEGSKA (reference sequence). CDR3 in amino acids: CSARATGGYEQYV. The CDR3 region has the DNA TGCAGTGCCCGGGCGACAGGGGGCTACGAGCAGTACGTC.

This clonotype was seen ten or more times. The chain employs TRBV27 and TRBJ2-1, with 9 bases fitting TRBD2. The CDR3 has 15 residues. J lost 7 bases, V lost 6 bases, and 10 bases had no gene match. Looked up from germline, CDR1 is MNHEY and CDR2 is SMNVEV (reference sequence). The CDR3 protein is CASRLVAGGRNEQFF. The CDR3 coding sequence is TGTGCCAGCAGGCTGGTGGCGGGGGGGCGTAATGAGCAGTTCTTC.

The gene calls are TRBV28 and TRBJ2-3; TRBD2 matches at 13 bases. V was pared by 5 bases and J by 3 bases, with 5 bases of the junction left unmatched. The germline V gene has CDR1 MDHEN and CDR2 SYDVKM. This CDR3 has 16 residues. As DNA, the CDR3 is TGTGCCAGCAGTCCGGGACTAGCGGGGATGACAGATACGCAGTATTTT. Its protein product is CASSPGLAGMTDTQYF.

The sample holds many counts of this clonotype. V and J are TRBV5-1 and TRBJ2-1; 8 bases agree with TRBD2. This CDR3 comprises 16 residues. Looked up from germline, CDR1 is SGHRS and CDR2 is YFSETQ. Unmatched junction bases numbered 11, after V lost 4 bases and J lost 5 bases. In DNA form, the CDR3 reads TGCGCCAGCAGCATCAGACCGGGACTAGGGGACAATGAGCAGTTCTTC. It translates to CASSIRPGLGDNEQFF.

This rearrangement joins TRBV7-6 to TRBJ1-5, with a tentative D call TRBD1 (5 bases). The CDR3 is 14 residues long. V was cut by 5 bases and J by 4 bases, with 12 bases left in between. Germline assignment: CDR1 SGHVS and CDR2 FNYEAQ. The CDR3 spells CASSPGRGNQPQHF. In DNA, the CDR3 is TGTGCCAGCAGCCCGGGACGGGGAAATCAGCCCCAGCATTTT.

This chain links TRBV5-5 with TRBJ1-1; maybe TRBD1 (6 bases). The CDR3 length is 15 residues. Trimming pared 5 bases from V and 1 base from J, leaving 15 bases between. Germline loops: CDR1 SGHKS, CDR2 YYEKEE (reference sequence). Here the CDR3 DNA reads TGTGCCAGCAGTCGCAACCAGGGGAGGAACACTGAAGCTTTCTTT. This codes for CASSRNQGRNTEAFF.

This clonotype has more than one count but fewer than ten. V is TRBV5-1 and J is TRBJ2-4; D is unresolved. The CDR3 spans 14 residues. Trimming took off 0 bases at V and 2 bases at J, with 6 bases between the two ends. The germline gives CDR1 SGHRS, CDR2 YFSETQ. For the CDR3, the DNA is TGCGCCAGCAGCTTGGGGGCCCCCAAAAACATTCAGTACTTC. Protein product: CASSLGAPKNIQYF.

The CDR3 region has the DNA TGTGCCAGCAGTGCCGTTAAACTGACAGGGTTGGGCGAGCAGTACTTC. Residues: CASSAVKLTGLGEQYF. The rearrangement uses TRBV2 and TRBJ2-7; 7 positions agree with TRBD1. CDR1 and CDR2 from the germline V gene are SNHLY and FYNNEI. This CDR3 is built from 16 residues. With 4 bases clipped from V and 6 bases from J, the junction kept 15 bases outside the gene matches.

This clonotype came up a few times. The rearrangement links TRBV2 to TRBJ1-2; D gene uncertain. Trimming pared 0 bases from V and 4 bases from J, leaving 12 bases between. The CDR3 covers 15 residues. Germline V gene data show CDR1 as SNHLY and CDR2 as FYNNEI. CDR3 nucleotide sequence: TGTGCCAGCAGTGAAGCATCGGTAGACACCTATGGCTACACCTTC. Amino acid sequence: CASSEASVDTYGYTF.

V and J are TRBV25-1 and TRBJ2-7; D may be TRBD2 (5 bases). The CDR3 is made up of 15 amino acids. Trimming pared 4 bases from V and 0 bases from J, leaving 13 bases between. Germline V CDR1 and CDR2: MGHDK, SYGVNS. Here the CDR3 reads CASSARGDLSYEQYF. CDR3 DNA: TGTGCCAGCAGTGCCCGGGGAGACCTCTCCTACGAGCAGTACTTC.

The chain joins TRBV11-2 to TRBJ2-7, with unresolved D. From germline, CDR1 is SGHAT and CDR2 FQNNGV. V shed 7 bases and J shed 3 bases, with 13 bases lying between them. This CDR3 region has 13 residues. DNA of the CDR3: TGTGCCAGCACCACTTCTAGTTACTACGAGCAGTACTTC. Its protein is CASTTSSYYEQYF.

This chain links TRBV25-1 with TRBJ1-2; the D is unclear. CDR1 is MGHDK, CDR2 SYGVNS, per germline. V lost 4 bases to trimming and J lost 3 bases, with 15 bases between them. The CDR3 length is 15 residues. The CDR3 coding sequence is TGTGCCAGCAGTGGTGGTGGGAGTCTCTACTATGGCTACACCTTC. Protein product: CASSGGGSLYYGYTF.

This clonotype was counted a few times. The chain recombines TRBV2 with TRBJ2-6; D is possibly TRBD1 (6 bases). This CDR3 contains 16 residues. Germline V gene sequence: CDR1 SNHLY, CDR2 FYNNEI. V was trimmed by 4 bases and J by 0 bases, leaving 10 bases between them. The DNA of the CDR3 is TGTGCCAGCAGTGGACAGGATAGCTCTGGGGCCAACGTCCTGACTTTC. This codes for CASSGQDSSGANVLTF.

This clonotype was seen more than once but under ten times. The chain joins TRBV29-1 to TRBJ1-1; D may be TRBD1 (5 bases). The CDR3 runs to 11 residues. Germline V gene lookup returns CDR1 SQVTM and CDR2 ANQGSEA. V was shortened by 4 bases and J by 9 bases, with 12 bases between the two germline ends. The CDR3 is CSVATGTQAFF. Written as DNA, the CDR3 is TGCAGCGTTGCAACAGGAACTCAAGCTTTCTTT. Using reference TRBV29-1 and TRBJ1-1 for the parts outside the CDR3, the full variable domain is SAVISQKPSRDICQRGTSLTIQCQVDSQVTMMFWYRQQPGQSLTLIATANQGSEATYESGFVIDKFPISRPNLTFSTLTVSNMSPEDSSIYLCSVATGTQAFFGQGTRLTVV.